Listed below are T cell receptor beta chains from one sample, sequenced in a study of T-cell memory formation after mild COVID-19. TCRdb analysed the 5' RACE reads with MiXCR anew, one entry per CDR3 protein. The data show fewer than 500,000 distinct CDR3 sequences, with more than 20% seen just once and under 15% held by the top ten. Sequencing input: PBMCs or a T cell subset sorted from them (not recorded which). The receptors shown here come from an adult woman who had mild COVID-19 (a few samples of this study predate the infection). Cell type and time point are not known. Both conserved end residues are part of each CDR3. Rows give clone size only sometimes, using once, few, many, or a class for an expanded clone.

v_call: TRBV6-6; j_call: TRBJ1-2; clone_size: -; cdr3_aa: CASSYSKGTYGYTF
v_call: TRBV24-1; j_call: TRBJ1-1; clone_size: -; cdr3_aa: CATSDTVRTGGEAFF
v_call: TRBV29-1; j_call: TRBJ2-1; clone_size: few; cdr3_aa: CSVEEAAGAPKFF
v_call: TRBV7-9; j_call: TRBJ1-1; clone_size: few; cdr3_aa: CASSLAAGLNTEAFF
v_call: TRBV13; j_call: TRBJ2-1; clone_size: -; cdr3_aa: CASSRQGNYNEQFF
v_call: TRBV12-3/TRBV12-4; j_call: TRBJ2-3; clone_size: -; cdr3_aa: CASSLRGVHGTQYF
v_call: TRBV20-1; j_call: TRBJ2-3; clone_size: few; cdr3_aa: CSASLAGLSTDTQYF
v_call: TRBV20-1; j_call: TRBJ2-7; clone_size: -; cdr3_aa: CSVRASGLYEQYF
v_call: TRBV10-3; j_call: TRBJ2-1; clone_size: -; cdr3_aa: CAISEYRETSYNEQFF
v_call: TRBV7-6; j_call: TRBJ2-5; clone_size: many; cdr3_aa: CASSLLAGGLLETQYF
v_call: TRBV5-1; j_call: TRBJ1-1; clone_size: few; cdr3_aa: CASSSALGENTEAFF
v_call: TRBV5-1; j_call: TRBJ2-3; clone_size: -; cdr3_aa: CASSPPRQGGDTQYF
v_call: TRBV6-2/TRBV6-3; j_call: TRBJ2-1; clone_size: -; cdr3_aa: CASTRQGPTYNEQFF
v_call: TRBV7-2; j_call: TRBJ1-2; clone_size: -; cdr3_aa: CASRGRGRDVYGYTF
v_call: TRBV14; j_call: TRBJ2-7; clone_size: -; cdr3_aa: CASSRWTGNYEQYF
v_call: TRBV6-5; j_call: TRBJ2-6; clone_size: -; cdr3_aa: CASSYDSYSSGANVLTF
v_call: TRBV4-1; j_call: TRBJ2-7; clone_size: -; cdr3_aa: CASSRTGRPYEQYF
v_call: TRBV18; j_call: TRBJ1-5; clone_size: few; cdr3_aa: CASSPDRGQPQHF
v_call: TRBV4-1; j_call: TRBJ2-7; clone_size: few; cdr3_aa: CASSQGGAGGHEQYF
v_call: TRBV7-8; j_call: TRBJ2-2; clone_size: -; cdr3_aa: CASSTSGTDTGELFF
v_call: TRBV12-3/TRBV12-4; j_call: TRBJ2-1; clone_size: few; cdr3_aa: CASSLQPNEQFF
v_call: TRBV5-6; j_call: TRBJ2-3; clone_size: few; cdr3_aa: CASSLVGTRTDTQYF
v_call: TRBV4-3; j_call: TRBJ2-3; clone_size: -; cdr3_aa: CASSQSRGSGSRTDTQYF
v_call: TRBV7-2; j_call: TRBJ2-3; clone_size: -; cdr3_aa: CASSRGAGFTDTQYF
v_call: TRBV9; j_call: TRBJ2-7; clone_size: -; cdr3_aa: CASSVEAGPPYEQYF
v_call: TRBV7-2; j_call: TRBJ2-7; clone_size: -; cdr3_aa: CASSLRTAGAYEQYF
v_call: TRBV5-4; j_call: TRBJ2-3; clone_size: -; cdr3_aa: CASSLGVLAGGPGQYF
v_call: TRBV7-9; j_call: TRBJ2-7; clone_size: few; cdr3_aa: CASSLGGLEQYF
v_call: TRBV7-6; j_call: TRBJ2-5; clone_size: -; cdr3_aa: CASSLDDRVASF
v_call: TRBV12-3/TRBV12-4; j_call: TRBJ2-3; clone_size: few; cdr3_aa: CASGRTSASTDTQYF
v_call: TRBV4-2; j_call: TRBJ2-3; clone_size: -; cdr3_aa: CASSQPSGRGTDTQYF
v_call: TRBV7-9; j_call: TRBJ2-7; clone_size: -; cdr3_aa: CASTPGLGTPTYEQYF
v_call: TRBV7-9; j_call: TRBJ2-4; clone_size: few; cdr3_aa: CASSLDRVTKNIQYF
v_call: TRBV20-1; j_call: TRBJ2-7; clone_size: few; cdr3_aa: CSARTGDRLYEQYF
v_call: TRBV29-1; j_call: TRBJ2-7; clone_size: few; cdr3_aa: CSVGDILPPYEQYF
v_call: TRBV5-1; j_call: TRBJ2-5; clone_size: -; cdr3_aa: CASRGTGDLETQYF
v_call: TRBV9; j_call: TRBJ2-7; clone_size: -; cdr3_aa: CASSVSSGVNYEQYF
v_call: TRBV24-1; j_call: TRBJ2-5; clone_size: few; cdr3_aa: CATSWGGETQYF
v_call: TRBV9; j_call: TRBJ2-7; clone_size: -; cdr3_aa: CASSSREGGLWHEQYF
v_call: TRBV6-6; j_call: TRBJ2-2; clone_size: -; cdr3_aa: CASSYSGGLTGELFF
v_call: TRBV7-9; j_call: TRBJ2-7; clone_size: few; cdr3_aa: CASSPLDIYEQYF
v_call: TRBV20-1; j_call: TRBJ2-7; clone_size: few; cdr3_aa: CSARPPGTAGSYEQYF
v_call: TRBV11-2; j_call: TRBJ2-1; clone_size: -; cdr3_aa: CASSPGGGLSYNEQFF